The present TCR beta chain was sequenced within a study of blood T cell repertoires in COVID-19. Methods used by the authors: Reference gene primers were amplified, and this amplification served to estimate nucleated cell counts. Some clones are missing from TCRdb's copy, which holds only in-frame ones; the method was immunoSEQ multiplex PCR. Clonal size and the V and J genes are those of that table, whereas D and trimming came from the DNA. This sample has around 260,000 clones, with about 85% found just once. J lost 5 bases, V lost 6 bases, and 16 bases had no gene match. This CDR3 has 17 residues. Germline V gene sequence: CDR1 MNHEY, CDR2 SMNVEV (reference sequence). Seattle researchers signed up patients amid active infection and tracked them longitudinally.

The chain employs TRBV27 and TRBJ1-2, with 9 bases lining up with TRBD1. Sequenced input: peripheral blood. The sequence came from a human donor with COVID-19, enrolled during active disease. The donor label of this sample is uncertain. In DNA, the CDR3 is TGTGCCAGCAGCCACTCCCTTCCGGGACAGGGTTCTTATGGCTACACCTTC. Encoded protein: CASSHSLPGQGSYGYTF.